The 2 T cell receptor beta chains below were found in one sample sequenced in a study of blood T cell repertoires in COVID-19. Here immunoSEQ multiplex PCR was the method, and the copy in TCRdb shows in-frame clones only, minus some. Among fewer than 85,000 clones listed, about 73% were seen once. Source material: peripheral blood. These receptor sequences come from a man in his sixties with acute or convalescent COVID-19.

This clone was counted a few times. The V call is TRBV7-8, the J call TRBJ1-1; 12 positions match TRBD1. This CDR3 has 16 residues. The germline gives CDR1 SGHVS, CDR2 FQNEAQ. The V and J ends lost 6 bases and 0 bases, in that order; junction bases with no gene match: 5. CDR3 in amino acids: CASSFRDRGLNTEAFF. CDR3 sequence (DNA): TGTGCCAGCAGTTTCCGGGACAGGGGGCTGAACACTGAAGCTTTCTTT.

In nucleotides, the CDR3 is TGTGCCAGCAGCTTTCAATGGGACTCTTACAATGAGCAGTTCTTC. Protein product: CASSFQWDSYNEQFF. The rearrangement joins TRBV5-5 to TRBJ2-1; possibly TRBD2 for D (6 bases). V lost 2 bases to trimming and J lost 4 bases, with 13 bases between them. CDR3 length: 15 amino acids. CDR1 and CDR2 from the germline V gene are SGHKS and YYEKEE (reference sequence).